The clone carrying this T cell receptor beta chain was seen more than once but under ten times. The CDR3 covers 13 residues. Trimming removed 0 bases from V and 7 bases from J, with 7 bases in between. The germline CDR1 and CDR2 sequences are SGHAT and FQNNGV. This sample is drawn from a study of blood T cell repertoires in COVID-19. Study in general: The study drew acute and convalescent COVID-19 samples from the United States, Italy and Spain.

The authors' processing: Using reference gene primer amplification, nucleated cell counts were estimated. Produced via immunoSEQ multiplex PCR; TCRdb's table is partial and in-frame only. Clonal size and the V and J genes are those of that table, whereas D and trimming came from the DNA. The repertoire holds hundreds of thousands of clones, with roughly 88% as singletons. The rearrangement joins TRBV11-2 to TRBJ1-3; D is unclear. The TCR sequence derives from a woman younger than 45 with active or convalescent COVID-19. The specimen was peripheral blood. The CDR3 sequence: CASSLDRGNTIYF. The CDR3 DNA is TGTGCCAGCAGCTTAGATCGCGGTAACACCATATATTTT.